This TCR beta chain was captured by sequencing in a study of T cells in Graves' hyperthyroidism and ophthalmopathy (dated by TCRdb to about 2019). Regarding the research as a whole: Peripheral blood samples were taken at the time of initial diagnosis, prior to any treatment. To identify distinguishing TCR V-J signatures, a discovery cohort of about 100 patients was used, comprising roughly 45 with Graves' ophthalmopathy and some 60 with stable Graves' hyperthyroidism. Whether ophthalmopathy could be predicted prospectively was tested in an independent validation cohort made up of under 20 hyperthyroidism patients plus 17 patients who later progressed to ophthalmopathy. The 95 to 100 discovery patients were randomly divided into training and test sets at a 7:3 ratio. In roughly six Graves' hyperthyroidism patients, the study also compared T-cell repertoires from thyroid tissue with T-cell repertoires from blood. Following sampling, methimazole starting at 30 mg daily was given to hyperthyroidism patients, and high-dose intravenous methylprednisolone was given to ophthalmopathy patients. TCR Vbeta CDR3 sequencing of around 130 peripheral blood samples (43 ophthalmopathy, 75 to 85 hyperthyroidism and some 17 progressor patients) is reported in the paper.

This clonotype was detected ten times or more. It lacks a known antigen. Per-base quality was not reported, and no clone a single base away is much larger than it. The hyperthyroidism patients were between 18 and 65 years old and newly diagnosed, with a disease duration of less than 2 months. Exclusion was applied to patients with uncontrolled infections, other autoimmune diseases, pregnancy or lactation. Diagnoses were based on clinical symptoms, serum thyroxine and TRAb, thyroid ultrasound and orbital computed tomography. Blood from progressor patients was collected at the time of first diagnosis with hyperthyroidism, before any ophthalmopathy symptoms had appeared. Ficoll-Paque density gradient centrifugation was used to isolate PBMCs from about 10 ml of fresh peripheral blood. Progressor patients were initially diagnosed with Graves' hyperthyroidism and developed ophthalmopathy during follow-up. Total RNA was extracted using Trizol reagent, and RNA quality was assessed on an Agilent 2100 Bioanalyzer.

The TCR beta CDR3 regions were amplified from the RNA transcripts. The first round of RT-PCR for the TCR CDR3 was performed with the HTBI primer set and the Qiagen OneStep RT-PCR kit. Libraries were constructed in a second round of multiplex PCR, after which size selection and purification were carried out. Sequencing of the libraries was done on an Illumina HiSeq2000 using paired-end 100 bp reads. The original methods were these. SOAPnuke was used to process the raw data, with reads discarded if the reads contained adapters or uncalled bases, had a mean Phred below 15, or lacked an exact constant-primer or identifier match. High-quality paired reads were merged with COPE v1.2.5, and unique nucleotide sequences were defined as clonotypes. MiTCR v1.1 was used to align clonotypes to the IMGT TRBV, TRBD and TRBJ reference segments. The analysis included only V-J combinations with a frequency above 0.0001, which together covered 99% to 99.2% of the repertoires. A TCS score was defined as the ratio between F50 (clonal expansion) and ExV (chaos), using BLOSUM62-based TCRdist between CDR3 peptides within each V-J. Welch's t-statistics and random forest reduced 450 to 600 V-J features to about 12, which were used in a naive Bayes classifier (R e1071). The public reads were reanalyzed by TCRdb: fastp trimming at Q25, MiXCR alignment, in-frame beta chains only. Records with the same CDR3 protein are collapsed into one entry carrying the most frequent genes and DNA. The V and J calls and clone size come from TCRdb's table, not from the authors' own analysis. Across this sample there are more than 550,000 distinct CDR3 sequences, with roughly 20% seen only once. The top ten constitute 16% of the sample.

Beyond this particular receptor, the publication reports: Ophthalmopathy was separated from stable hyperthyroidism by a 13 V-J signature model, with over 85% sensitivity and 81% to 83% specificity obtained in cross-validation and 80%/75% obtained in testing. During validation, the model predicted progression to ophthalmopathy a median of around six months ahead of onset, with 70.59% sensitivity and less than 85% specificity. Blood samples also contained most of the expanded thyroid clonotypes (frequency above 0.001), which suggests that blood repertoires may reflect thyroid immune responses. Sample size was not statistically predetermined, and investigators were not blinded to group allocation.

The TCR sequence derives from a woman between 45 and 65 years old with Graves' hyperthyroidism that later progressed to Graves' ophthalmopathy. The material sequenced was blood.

The sequence in DNA is TGTGCCTCCCCCAACACCGGGACAGGAGTTTCTAGCAATCAGCCCCAGCATTTT. It translates as CASPNTGTGVSSNQPQHF. The V and J segments used are TRBV30 and TRBJ1-5; TRBD1 fits 8 bases in the junction. CDR1 and CDR2 (GTSNPN, SVGIG) derive from the germline V gene (reference sequence). The germline V and J ends show losses of 7 bases and 0 bases respectively, and no gene match explains 17 bases of the junction. The CDR3, from cysteine to phenylalanine, totals 18 residues. The sequence is cut down to CDR3 DNA, 54 bases in frame from base 1.